Below, one T cell receptor (beta chain) is given with its context. The data were obtained in a study of T cells in Graves' hyperthyroidism and ophthalmopathy. RNA transcripts yielded amplified TCR beta CDR3 regions. The primer set for the first-round RT-PCR of the TCR CDR3 was HTBI. TCRdb used MiXCR to reprocess the multiplex PCR reads, holding one entry per CDR3 protein. Altogether roughly 630,000 distinct CDR3 sequences are present, 15% to 17% being singletons, with the ten largest covering 6.5% to 8%. The CDR3 is 12 residues long. The V end was cut by 0 bases, the J end by 2 bases, with 2 bases between. Germline CDR1 is LGHNT and CDR2 is FRNRAP.

The source material was blood. The receptor was derived from a woman under 40 with Graves' hyperthyroidism. The V and J genes are TRBV12-5 and TRBJ2-7, with unresolved D. The CDR3 loop is CASGLVPYEQYF. The CDR3 DNA reads as TGTGCTAGTGGTTTGGTTCCCTACGAGCAGTACTTC.